Listed below are T cell receptor beta chains from one sample, sequenced in a study of blood T cell repertoires in COVID-19. Profiled with immunoSEQ multiplex PCR; TCRdb holds only in-frame clones, not every one. The table shows roughly 300,000 clones, with roughly 86% occurring only once. Sequenced: peripheral blood. These receptors were taken from a woman in her twenties or thirties with COVID-19, enrolled during active disease. CDR3s include the opening cysteine and the closing phenylalanine or tryptophan. D genes are given only for firm matches. Clone sizes are given selectively: once, few, many, or a class where the clone is expanded.

>TRBV20-1|.|13|TRBJ1-1|.
TGCAGTGCTAGTTTGAACAGGGACACTGAAGCTTTCTTT
CSASLNRDTEAFF
>TRBV5-1|.|15|TRBJ2-7|TRBD2
TGCGCCAGCAGCACCACTAGCGGGGACGCCTACGAGCAGTACTTC
CASSTTSGDAYEQYF
>TRBV19|once|14|TRBJ1-2|.
TGTGCCAGTAGTAGGGTGGGCGGGACCTATGGCTACACCTTC
CASSRVGGTYGYTF
>TRBV6-1|.|13|TRBJ1-5|.
TGTGCCAGCAGTGACAGGGAAAATCAGCCCCAGCATTTT
CASSDRENQPQHF
>TRBV7-6|.|16|TRBJ1-6|TRBD1
TGTGCCAGCAGCCCCCAGGGGGGCTCCTATAATTCACCCCTCCACTTT
CASSPQGGSYNSPLHF
>TRBV4-1|.|15|TRBJ2-1|.
TGCGCCAGCAGCCAAGGGCGACAGTCGGACAATGAGCAGTTCTTC
CASSQGRQSDNEQFF
>TRBV5-6|.|14|TRBJ2-2|TRBD2
TGTGCCAGCAGCTTGGCTCGGGGGGCCGGGGAGCTGTTTTTT
CASSLARGAGELFF
>TRBV5-6|.|14|TRBJ2-5|TRBD1
TGTGCCAGCAGCCTCGCAGGGGGAGAAGAGACCCAGTACTTC
CASSLAGGEETQYF
>TRBV11-3|.|15|TRBJ1-1|TRBD1
TGTGCCAGCAGCCCGACCCCGGACAGGGTCACTGAAGCTTTCTTT
CASSPTPDRVTEAFF
>TRBV6-5|.|14|TRBJ1-6|TRBD1
TGTGCCAGCAGTAGGACAGGGAGTAATTCACCCCTCCACTTT
CASSRTGSNSPLHF
>TRBV7-9|.|14|TRBJ1-3|.
TGTGCCAGCAGCTCCTACCGCTCTGGAAACACCATATATTTT
CASSSYRSGNTIYF
>TRBV4-3|.|13|TRBJ2-2|.
TGCGCCAGCAGCCAGCGGGGCCTCGGGGAGCTGTTTTTT
CASSQRGLGELFF
>TRBV7-2|.|13|TRBJ2-2|.
TGTGCCAGCAGACGACCAGCGACCGGGGAGCTGTTTTTT
CASRRPATGELFF
>TRBV7-9|.|14|TRBJ1-6|.
TGTGCCAGCAGTATTGGGACACTTAATTCACCCCTCCACTTT
CASSIGTLNSPLHF
>TRBV24-1|.|15|TRBJ1-5|TRBD1
TGTGCCACCAGTGTAGGGGGCAGGAGCAATCAGCCCCAGCATTTT
CATSVGGRSNQPQHF
>TRBV18|.|17|TRBJ2-2|.
TGTGCCAGCTCACCACCGGCGTACAGCCCTAACACCGGGGAGCTGTTTTTT
CASSPPAYSPNTGELFF
>TRBV19|.|12|TRBJ1-5|.
TGTGCCAGTAGTCATCAGTGGCAGCCCCAGCATTTT
CASSHQWQPQHF
>TRBV3-1/TRBV3-2|.|14|TRBJ1-2|.
TGTGCCAGCAGCCGCACGACGGGGATCCCTGGCTACACCTTC
CASSRTTGIPGYTF
>TRBV18|.|14|TRBJ1-4|TRBD1
TGTGCCAGCTCACCACGGGGGGCAGGGGGAAAACTGTTTTTT
CASSPRGAGGKLFF
>TRBV7-8|.|14|TRBJ1-3|.
TGTGCCAGCAGCCCGACAGGACTTGGAAACACCATATATTTT
CASSPTGLGNTIYF
>TRBV24-1|.|12|TRBJ2-7|.
TGTGCCACCAGTGATTCTTCCGGCGGGCAGTACTTC
CATSDSSGGQYF
>TRBV6-5|.|14|TRBJ1-2|.
TGTGCCAGCAGTTACTTGGGAGGGTCGGGTGGCTACACCTTC
CASSYLGGSGGYTF
>TRBV6-5|.|13|TRBJ1-5|.
TGTGCCATCGTACAGGGCCCCGGTAAGCCCCAGCATTTT
CAIVQGPGKPQHF
>TRBV2|.|16|TRBJ2-3|TRBD2
TGTGCCAGCAGACTAGCGGGGGTGTCTAGCACAGATACGCAGTATTTT
CASRLAGVSSTDTQYF
>TRBV15|.|14|TRBJ1-2|.
TGTGCCACCAGCAGGGACACCCTGAACTATGGCTACACCTTC
CATSRDTLNYGYTF
>TRBV5-4|.|14|TRBJ1-1|.
TGTGCCAGCAGCTCCCAGGGCCTGAACACTGAAGCTTTCTTT
CASSSQGLNTEAFF
>TRBV4-2|.|16|TRBJ1-1|.
TGTGCCAGCAGCCAAGCAACACGCAGATTGAACACTGAAGCTTTCTTT
CASSQATRRLNTEAFF
>TRBV14|.|15|TRBJ2-2|.
TGTGCCAGCAGCCAAGTACAGGGCAAGGCCGGGGAGCTGTTTTTT
CASSQVQGKAGELFF
>TRBV27|.|15|TRBJ2-5|TRBD1
TGTGCCAGCAGTCACCGGGACAGGGGGCGGGAGACCCAGTACTTC
CASSHRDRGRETQYF
>TRBV28|.|14|TRBJ1-2|TRBD1
TGTGCCAGCAGTGGGACAGGGGCGGTGTTCGGCTACACCTTC
CASSGTGAVFGYTF
>TRBV7-6|.|13|TRBJ1-2|.
TGTGCCAGCAGCTTTTACCGGTCCTATGGCTACACCTTC
CASSFYRSYGYTF
>TRBV10-3|.|13|TRBJ2-4|TRBD1
TGTGCCATCAGCAGCTCACAGGGGAACATTCAGTACTTC
CAISSSQGNIQYF